This T cell receptor beta chain comes out of a study of blood T cell repertoires in COVID-19. For the study at large: Acute-phase and convalescent COVID-19 samples originated in the United States, Italy and Spain. PBMCs, B-cell-depleted T cells, or T cells were the source of the cDNA or gDNA that made up the material.

Authors' analysis steps: It was from reference gene primer amplification that nucleated cell counts were estimated. Here immunoSEQ multiplex PCR was the method, and the copy in TCRdb shows in-frame clones only, minus some. V and J calls plus clone size are reproduced from that table; the DNA served to infer D and trimming. The sample contains a few hundred thousand clones, around nine tenths of which appear only once. Those enrolled, adults aged about 18 to 89 years, came from about two dozen US areas. Germline lookup yields CDR1 SGHKS and CDR2 YYEKEE (reference sequence). The V and J ends lost 6 bases and 7 bases respectively, with 16 bases between them. This CDR3 spans 13 amino acids.

Sequenced material: PBMCs or T cells enriched from blood (not recorded which). The genes are TRBV5-5 and TRBJ1-1; tentatively, D is TRBD1 (5 bases). The clonotype comes from a woman aged 50 to 60 who had recovered from COVID-19. CDR3 protein: CASNIGRGLEAFF. CDR3 coding DNA: TGTGCCAGCAACATCGGTAGGGGCCTTGAAGCTTTCTTT. Drawing the rest from reference TRBV5-5 and TRBJ1-1, the complete variable domain is DAGVTQSPTHLIKTRGQQVTLRCSPISGHKSVSWYQQVLGQGPQFIFQYYEKEERGRGNFPDRFSARQFPNYSSELNVNALLLGDSALYLCASNIGRGLEAFFGQGTRLTVV.